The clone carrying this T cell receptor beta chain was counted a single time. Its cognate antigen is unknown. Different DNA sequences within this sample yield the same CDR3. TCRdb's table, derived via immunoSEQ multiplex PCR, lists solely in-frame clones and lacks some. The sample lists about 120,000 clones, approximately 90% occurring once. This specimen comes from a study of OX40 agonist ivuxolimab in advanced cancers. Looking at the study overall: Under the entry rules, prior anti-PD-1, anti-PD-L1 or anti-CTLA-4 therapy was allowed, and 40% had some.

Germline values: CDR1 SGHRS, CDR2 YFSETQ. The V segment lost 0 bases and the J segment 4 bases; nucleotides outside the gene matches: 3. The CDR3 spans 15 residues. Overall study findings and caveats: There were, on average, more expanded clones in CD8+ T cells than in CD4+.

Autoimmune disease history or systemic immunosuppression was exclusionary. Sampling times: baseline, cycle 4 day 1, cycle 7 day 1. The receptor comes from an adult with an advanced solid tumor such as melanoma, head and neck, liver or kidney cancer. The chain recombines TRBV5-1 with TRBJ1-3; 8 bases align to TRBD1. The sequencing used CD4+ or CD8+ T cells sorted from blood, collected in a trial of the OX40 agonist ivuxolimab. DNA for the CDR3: TGCGCCAGCAGCTTGGTGGCAGGGGGCGGAAACACCATATATTTT. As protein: CASSLVAGGGNTIYF.